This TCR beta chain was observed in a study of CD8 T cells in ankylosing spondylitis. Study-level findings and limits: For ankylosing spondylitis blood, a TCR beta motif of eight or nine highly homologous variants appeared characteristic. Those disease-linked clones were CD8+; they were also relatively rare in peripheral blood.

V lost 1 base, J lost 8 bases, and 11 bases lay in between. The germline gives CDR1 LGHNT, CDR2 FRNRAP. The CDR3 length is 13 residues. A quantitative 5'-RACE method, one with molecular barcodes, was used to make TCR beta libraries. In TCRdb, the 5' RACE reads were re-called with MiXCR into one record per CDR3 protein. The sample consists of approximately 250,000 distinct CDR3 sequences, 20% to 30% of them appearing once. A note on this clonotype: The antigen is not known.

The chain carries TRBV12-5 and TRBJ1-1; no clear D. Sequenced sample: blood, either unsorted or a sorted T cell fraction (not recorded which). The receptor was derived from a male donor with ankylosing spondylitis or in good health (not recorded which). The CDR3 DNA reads TGTGCTAGTGGTTTGGACACACGAACGGAAGCTTTCTTT. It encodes CASGLDTRTEAFF.